What follows describes a single T cell receptor beta chain. These data are taken from a study of CD8 T cells in Susac syndrome. Sequencing of TCR beta drew on CD8+ and CD4+ T cells from blood. An input of roughly 0.45 to 1 ug of RNA was subjected to reverse transcription using random hexamers. TCRdb independently ran MiXCR on the immunoSEQ multiplex PCR reads; one entry per CDR3 protein. The table lists approximately 80,000 distinct CDR3 sequences, roughly 90% of them singletons. This TCR was sampled from a human donor with multiple sclerosis. Sequencing was done on a sample of CD8+ T cells from PBMCs.

CDR3 DNA: TGCGCCAGCAGCCAAGCGCAAACAGATTTTACGTACAATGAGCAGTTCTTC. It specifies CASSQAQTDFTYNEQFF. V and J are TRBV4-3 and TRBJ2-1; D gene ambiguous. CDR1 LGHNA and CDR2 YSLEER come from the germline V gene. The CDR3 runs to 17 residues. Trimming pared 1 base from V and 4 bases from J, leaving 17 bases between.